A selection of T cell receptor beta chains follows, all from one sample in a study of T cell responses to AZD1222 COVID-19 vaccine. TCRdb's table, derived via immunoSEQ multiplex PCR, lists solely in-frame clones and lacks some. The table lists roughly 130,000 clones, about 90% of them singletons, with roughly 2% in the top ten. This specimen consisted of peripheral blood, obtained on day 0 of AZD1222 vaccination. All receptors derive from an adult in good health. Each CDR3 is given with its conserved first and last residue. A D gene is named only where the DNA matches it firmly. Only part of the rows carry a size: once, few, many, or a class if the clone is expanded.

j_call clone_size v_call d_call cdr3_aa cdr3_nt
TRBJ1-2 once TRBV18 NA CASSPGGIYGYTF TGTGCCAGCTCACCCGGGGGGATCTATGGCTACACCTTC
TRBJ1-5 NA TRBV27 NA CASSFGGGSNQPQHF TGTGCCAGCAGTTTTGGCGGAGGGAGCAATCAGCCCCAGCATTTT
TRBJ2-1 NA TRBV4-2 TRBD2 CASSQGASGAKYNEQFF TGTGCCAGCAGCCAAGGCGCTAGCGGGGCAAAATACAATGAGCAGTTCTTC
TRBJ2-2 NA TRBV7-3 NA CASRPTANTGELFF TGTGCCAGCAGACCCACAGCGAACACCGGGGAGCTGTTTTTT
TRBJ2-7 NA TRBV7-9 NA CASSFSGGANEQYF TGTGCCAGCAGCTTTAGTGGGGGCGCGAACGAGCAGTACTTC
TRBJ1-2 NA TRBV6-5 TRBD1 CASSYDWDSYGYTF TGTGCCAGCAGCTACGATTGGGACAGCTATGGCTACACCTTC
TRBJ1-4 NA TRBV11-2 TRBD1 CASSLTGTGVKLFF TGTGCCAGCAGCTTGACCGGGACAGGGGTGAAACTGTTTTTT
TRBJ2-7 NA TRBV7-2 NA CASSLGFRTYEQYF TGTGCCAGCAGCTTAGGATTCAGAACCTACGAGCAGTACTTC
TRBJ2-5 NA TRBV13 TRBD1 CASSPRQGLSTQYF TGTGCCAGCAGCCCGCGACAGGGATTGTCGACCCAGTACTTC
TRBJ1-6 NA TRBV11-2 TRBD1 CASSLTGGFNSPLHF TGTGCCAGCAGCTTGACAGGGGGCTTTAATTCACCCCTCCACTTT
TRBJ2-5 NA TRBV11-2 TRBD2 CASSHLTIAGLDETQYF TGTGCCAGCAGCCACCTCACTATAGCGGGGCTGGATGAGACCCAGTACTTC
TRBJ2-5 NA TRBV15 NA CATSLSADQETQYF TGTGCCACCAGCCTCTCAGCGGACCAAGAGACCCAGTACTTC
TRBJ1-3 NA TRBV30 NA CAWSRVTDTIYF TGTGCCTGGAGTCGTGTAACGGACACCATATATTTT
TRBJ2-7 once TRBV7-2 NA CASSLVVDKTYEQYF TGTGCCAGCAGCTTAGTAGTAGACAAGACCTACGAGCAGTACTTC
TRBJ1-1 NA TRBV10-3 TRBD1 CAISRQGPNTEAFF TGTGCCATCAGCCGACAGGGGCCAAACACTGAAGCTTTCTTT
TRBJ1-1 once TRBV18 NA CASSSQGRDTEAFF TGTGCCAGCTCATCACAGGGTAGGGACACTGAAGCTTTCTTT
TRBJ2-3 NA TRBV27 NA CASTSTDTQYF TGTGCCAGCACTAGCACAGATACGCAGTATTTT
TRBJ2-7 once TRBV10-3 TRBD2 CAISESTSGGYEQYF TGTGCCATCAGTGAGTCGACTAGCGGGGGGTACGAGCAGTACTTC
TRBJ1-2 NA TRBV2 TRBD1 CASSSLSGTAYGYTF TGTGCCAGCAGCTCTCTTTCGGGGACAGCCTATGGCTACACCTTC
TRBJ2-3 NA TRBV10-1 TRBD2 CASGLAGGPDTQYF TGCGCCAGCGGACTAGCGGGGGGGCCAGATACGCAGTATTTT
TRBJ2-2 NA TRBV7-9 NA CASSFAGSNTGELFF TGTGCCAGCAGCTTTGCCGGGTCGAACACCGGGGAGCTGTTTTTT
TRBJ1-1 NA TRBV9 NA CASSSRWAPTEAFF TGTGCCAGCAGCTCCCGATGGGCGCCCACTGAAGCTTTCTTT
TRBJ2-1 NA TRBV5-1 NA CASRVTRVTDNEQFF TGCGCCAGCAGGGTTACTCGGGTCACTGACAATGAGCAGTTCTTC
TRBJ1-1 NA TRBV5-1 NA CATATNPNTEAFF TGCGCCACCGCGACGAACCCGAACACTGAAGCTTTCTTT
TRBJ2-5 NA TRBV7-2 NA CASSLAGITQYF TGTGCCAGCAGCTTAGCGGGGATCACCCAGTACTTC
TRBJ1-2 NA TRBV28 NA CASSSPTGRVYGYTF TGTGCCAGCAGTTCCCCGACAGGTCGTGTATATGGCTACACCTTC
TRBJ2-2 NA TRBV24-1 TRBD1 CATSDLTGGITGELFF TGTGCCACCAGTGATTTGACAGGGGGAATAACCGGGGAGCTGTTTTTT
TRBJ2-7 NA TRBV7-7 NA CASSFGTGYEQYF TGTGCTAGCAGCTTTGGGACGGGCTACGAGCAGTACTTC
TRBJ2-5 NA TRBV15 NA CATSRDIGQQETQYF TGTGCCACCAGCAGAGATATAGGACAGCAAGAGACCCAGTACTTC
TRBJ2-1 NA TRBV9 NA CASSVAGSTYNEQFF TGTGCCAGCAGCGTAGCGGGTTCAACCTACAATGAGCAGTTCTTC
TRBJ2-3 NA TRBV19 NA CASSITDTQYF TGTGCCAGTAGTATCACAGATACGCAGTATTTT
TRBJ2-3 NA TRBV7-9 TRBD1 CASSLRQGFTDTQYF TGTGCCAGCAGCTTACGACAGGGGTTCACAGATACGCAGTATTTT
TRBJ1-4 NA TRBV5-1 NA CASSFLRWRDEKLFF TGCGCCAGCAGCTTTTTGAGATGGCGGGACGAAAAACTGTTTTTT
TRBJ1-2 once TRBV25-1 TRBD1 CASSETGNGYTF TGTGCCAGCAGTGAGACAGGGAATGGCTACACCTTC
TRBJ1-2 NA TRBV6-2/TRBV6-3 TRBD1 CASSYSTGVANYGYTF TGTGCCAGCAGTTACTCGACAGGGGTAGCTAACTATGGCTACACCTTC
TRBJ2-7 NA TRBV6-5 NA CASSLRGDEQYF TGTGCCAGCAGTCTCCGTGGGGACGAGCAGTACTTC
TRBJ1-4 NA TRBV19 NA CASSIRNEKLFF TGTGCCAGTAGTATACGTAATGAAAAACTGTTTTTT
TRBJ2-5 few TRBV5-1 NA CASSLSETQYF TGCGCCAGCAGCTTGTCAGAGACCCAGTACTTC
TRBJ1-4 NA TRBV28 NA CASSFLRESSNEKLFF TGTGCCAGCAGTTTCCTCAGAGAGAGCTCTAATGAAAAACTGTTTTTT
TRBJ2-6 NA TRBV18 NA CASSRSPSGSSGANVLTF TGTGCCAGCTCACGTAGCCCTTCGGGAAGCTCTGGGGCCAACGTCCTGACTTTC
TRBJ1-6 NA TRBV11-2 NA CASSSLLGGDSPLHF TGTGCCAGCAGCTCGCTTTTGGGGGGAGATTCACCCCTCCACTTT
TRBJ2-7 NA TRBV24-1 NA CATSDNRVRGQYF TGTGCCACCAGTGACAACAGGGTTCGGGGGCAGTACTTC
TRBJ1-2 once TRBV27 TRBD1 CASSLSGQGNGYTF TGTGCCAGCAGTTTAAGCGGACAGGGTAATGGCTACACCTTC
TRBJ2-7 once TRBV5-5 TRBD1 CASSLDFRGFTYEQYF TGTGCCAGCAGCTTGGACTTCAGGGGGTTCACCTACGAGCAGTACTTC
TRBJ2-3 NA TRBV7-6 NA CASSSYTDTQYF TGTGCCAGCAGCTCCTACACAGATACGCAGTATTTT
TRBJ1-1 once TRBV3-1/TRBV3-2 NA CASSLRTVMNTEAFF TGTGCCAGCAGCCTCCGGACAGTCATGAACACTGAAGCTTTCTTT
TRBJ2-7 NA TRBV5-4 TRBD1 CASSMGQGASYEQYF TGTGCCAGCAGCATGGGACAGGGGGCCTCCTACGAGCAGTACTTC